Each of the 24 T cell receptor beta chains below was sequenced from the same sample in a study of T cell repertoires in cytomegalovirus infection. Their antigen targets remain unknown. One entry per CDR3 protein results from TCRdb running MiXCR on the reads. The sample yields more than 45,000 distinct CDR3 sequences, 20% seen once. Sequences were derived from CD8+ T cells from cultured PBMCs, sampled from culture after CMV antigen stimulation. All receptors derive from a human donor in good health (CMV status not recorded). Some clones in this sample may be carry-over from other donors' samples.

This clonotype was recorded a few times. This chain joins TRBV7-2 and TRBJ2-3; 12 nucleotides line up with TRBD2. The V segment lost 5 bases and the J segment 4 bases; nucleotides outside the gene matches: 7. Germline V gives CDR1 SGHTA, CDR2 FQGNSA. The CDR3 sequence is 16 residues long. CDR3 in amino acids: CASSPASGGAADTQYF. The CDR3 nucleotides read TGTGCCAGCAGCCCAGCTAGCGGGGGGGCTGCAGATACGCAGTATTTT.

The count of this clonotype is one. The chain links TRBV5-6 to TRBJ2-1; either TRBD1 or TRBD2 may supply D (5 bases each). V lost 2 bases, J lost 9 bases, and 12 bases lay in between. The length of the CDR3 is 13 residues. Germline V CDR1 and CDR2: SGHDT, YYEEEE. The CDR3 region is CASSFFGTGEQFF. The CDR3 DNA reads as TGTGCCAGCAGCTTCTTCGGGACGGGTGAGCAGTTCTTC.

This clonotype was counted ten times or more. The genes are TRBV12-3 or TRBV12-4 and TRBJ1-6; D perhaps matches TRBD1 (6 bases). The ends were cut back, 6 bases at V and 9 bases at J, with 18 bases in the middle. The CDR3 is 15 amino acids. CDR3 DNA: TGTGCCAGCAGCGCATCTACAGGGAATGGTTCACCCCTCCACTTT. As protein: CASSASTGNGSPLHF.

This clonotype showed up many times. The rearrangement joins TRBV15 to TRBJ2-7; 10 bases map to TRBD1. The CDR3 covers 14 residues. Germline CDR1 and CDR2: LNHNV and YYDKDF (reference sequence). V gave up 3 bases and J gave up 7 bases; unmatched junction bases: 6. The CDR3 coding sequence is TGTGCCACCAGCAGGAGGGACAGGGGATTGGAGCAGTACTTC. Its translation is CATSRRDRGLEQYF.

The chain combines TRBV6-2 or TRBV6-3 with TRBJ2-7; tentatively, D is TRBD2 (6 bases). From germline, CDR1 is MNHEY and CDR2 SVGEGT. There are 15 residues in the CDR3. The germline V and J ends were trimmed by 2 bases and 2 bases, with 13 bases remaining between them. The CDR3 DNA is TGTGCCAGCAGTTACCCCCCGGGAGCTACCTACGAGCAGTACTTC. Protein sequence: CASSYPPGATYEQYF.

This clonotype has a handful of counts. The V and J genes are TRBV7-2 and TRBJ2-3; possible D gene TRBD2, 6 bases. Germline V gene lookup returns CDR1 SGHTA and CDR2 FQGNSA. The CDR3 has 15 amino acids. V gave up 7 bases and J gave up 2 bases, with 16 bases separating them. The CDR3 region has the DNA TGTGCCAGCAACGAGGAGCGGGTTTCCACAGATACGCAGTATTTT. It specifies CASNEERVSTDTQYF.

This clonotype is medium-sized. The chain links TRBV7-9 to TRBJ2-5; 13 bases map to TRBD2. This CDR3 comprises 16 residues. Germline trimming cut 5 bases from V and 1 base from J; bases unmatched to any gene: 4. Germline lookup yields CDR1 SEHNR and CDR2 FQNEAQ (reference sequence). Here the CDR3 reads CASSLTSGRAQETQYF. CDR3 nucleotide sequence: TGTGCCAGCAGCCTAACTAGCGGGAGGGCCCAAGAGACCCAGTACTTC.

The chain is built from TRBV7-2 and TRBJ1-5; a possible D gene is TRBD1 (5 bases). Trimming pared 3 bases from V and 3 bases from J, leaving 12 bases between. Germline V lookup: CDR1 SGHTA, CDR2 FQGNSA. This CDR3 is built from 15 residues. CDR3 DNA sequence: TGTGCCAGCAGCTTGGGACGGGATATCAATCAGCCCCAGCATTTT. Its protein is CASSLGRDINQPQHF.

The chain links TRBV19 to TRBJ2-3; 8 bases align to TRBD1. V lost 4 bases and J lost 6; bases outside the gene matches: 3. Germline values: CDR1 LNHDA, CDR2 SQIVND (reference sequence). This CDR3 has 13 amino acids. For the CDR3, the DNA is TGTGCCAGTAGTAGACAGGGGCCCGATACGCAGTATTTT. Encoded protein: CASSRQGPDTQYF.

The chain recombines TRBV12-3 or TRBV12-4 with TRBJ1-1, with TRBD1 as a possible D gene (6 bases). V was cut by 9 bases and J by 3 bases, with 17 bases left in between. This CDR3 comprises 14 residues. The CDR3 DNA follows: TGTGCCAGTAGGGGGGGAAGTGAGGACACTGAAGCTTTCTTT. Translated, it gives CASRGGSEDTEAFF.

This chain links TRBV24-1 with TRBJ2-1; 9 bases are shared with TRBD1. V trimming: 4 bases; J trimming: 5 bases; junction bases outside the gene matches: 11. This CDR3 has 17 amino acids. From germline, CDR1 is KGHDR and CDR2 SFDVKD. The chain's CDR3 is CATSESPGTGSNNEQFF. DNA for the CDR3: TGTGCCACCAGTGAGTCCCCCGGGACAGGGTCCAACAATGAGCAGTTCTTC.

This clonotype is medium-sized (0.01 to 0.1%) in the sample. CDR3 sequence reads: CASSLGPEQFF. CDR3 nucleotide sequence: TGTGCCAGCAGCTTAGGTCCTGAGCAGTTCTTC. The rearrangement joins TRBV7-2 to TRBJ2-1, with unresolved D. CDR1 is SGHTA and CDR2 is FQGNSA in the germline V gene. The V and J ends lost 1 base and 9 bases respectively, with 4 bases between them. This CDR3 region has 11 residues.

This CDR3 is CASSLKHSRDTQYF. For the CDR3, the DNA is TGTGCCAGCAGCTTAAAGCACTCTCGGGATACGCAGTATTTT. The rearrangement links TRBV7-9 to TRBJ2-3; D uncertain. From germline, CDR1 is SEHNR and CDR2 FQNEAQ (reference sequence). The CDR3 totals 14 residues. Trimming took off 2 bases at V and 6 bases at J, with 12 bases between the two ends.

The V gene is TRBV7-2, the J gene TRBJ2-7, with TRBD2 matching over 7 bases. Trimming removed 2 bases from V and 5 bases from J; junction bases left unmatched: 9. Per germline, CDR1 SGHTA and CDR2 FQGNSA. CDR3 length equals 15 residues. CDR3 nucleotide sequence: TGTGCCAGCAGCTTATTCGGGCGGGAGACCGACGAGCAGTACTTC. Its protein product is CASSLFGRETDEQYF.

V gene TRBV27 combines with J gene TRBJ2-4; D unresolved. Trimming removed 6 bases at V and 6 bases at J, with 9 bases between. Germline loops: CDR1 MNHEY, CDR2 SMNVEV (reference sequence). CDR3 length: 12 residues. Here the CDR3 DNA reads TGTGCCAGCAGAGGCGGACCAAACATTCAGTACTTC. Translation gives CASRGGPNIQYF.

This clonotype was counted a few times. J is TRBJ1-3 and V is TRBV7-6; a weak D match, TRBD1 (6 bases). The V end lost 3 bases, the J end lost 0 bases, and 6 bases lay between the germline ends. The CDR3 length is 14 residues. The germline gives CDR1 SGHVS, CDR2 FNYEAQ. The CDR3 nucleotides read TGTGCCAGCAGCTTGGACAGCTCTGGAAACACCATATATTTT. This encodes CASSLDSSGNTIYF.

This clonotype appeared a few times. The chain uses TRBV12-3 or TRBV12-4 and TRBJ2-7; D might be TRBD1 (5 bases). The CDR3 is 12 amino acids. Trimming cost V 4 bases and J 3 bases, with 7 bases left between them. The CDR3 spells CASSSTVYEQYF. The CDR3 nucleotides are TGTGCCAGCAGTTCGACAGTCTACGAGCAGTACTTC.

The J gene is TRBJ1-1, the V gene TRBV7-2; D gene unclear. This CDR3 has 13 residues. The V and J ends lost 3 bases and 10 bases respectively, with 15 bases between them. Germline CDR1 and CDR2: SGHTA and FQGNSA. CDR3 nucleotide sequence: TGTGCCAGCAGCTTCACTCAAGGGAGGGTAGCTTTCTTT. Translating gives CASSFTQGRVAFF.

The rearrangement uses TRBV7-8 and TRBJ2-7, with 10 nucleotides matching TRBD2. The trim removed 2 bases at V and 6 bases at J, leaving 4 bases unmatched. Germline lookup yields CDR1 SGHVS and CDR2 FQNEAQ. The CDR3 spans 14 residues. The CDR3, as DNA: TGTGCCAGCAGCTTAACTAGCGGGACTAGCGAGCAGTACTTC. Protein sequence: CASSLTSGTSEQYF.

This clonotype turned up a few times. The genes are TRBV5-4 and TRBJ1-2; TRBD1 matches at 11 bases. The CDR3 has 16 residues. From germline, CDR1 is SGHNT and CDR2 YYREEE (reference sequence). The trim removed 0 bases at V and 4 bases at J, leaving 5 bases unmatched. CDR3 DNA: TGTGCCAGCAGCTTGGCTGGACAGGGGGCAATCTATGGCTACACCTTC. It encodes CASSLAGQGAIYGYTF.

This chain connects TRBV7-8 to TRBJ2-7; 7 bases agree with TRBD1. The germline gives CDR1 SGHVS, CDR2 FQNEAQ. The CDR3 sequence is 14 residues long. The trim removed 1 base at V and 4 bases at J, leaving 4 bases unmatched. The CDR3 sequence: CASSLGRQGYEQYF. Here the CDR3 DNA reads TGTGCCAGCAGCTTAGGGAGACAGGGTTACGAGCAGTACTTC.

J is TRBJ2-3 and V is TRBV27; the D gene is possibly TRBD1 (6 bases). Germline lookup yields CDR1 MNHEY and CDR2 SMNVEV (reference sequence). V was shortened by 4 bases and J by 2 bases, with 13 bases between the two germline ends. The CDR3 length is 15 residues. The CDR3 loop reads CASSYTWTATDTQYF. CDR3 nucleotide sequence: TGTGCCAGCAGTTACACCTGGACAGCCACAGATACGCAGTATTTT.

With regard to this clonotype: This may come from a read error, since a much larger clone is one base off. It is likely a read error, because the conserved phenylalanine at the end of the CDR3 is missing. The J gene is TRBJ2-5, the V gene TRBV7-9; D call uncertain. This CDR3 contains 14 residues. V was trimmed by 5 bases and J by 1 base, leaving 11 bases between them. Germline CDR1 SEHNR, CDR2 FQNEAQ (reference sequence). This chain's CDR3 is CASSTTERQETQYS. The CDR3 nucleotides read TGTGCCAGCAGCACAACGGAACGCCAAGAGACCCAGTACTCC.

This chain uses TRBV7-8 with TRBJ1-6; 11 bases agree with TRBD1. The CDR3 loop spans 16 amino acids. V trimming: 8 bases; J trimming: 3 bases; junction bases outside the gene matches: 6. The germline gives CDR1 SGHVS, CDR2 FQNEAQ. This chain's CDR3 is CASGGGTGGYNSPLHF. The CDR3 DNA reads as TGTGCCAGCGGGGGAGGGACAGGGGGCTATAATTCACCCCTCCACTTT. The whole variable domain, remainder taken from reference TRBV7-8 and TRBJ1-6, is GAGVSQSPRYKVAKRGQDVALRCDPISGHVSLFWYQQALGQGPEFLTYFQNEAQLDKSGLPSDRFFAERPEGSVSTLKIQRTQQEDSAVYLCASGGGTGGYNSPLHFGNGTRLTVT.